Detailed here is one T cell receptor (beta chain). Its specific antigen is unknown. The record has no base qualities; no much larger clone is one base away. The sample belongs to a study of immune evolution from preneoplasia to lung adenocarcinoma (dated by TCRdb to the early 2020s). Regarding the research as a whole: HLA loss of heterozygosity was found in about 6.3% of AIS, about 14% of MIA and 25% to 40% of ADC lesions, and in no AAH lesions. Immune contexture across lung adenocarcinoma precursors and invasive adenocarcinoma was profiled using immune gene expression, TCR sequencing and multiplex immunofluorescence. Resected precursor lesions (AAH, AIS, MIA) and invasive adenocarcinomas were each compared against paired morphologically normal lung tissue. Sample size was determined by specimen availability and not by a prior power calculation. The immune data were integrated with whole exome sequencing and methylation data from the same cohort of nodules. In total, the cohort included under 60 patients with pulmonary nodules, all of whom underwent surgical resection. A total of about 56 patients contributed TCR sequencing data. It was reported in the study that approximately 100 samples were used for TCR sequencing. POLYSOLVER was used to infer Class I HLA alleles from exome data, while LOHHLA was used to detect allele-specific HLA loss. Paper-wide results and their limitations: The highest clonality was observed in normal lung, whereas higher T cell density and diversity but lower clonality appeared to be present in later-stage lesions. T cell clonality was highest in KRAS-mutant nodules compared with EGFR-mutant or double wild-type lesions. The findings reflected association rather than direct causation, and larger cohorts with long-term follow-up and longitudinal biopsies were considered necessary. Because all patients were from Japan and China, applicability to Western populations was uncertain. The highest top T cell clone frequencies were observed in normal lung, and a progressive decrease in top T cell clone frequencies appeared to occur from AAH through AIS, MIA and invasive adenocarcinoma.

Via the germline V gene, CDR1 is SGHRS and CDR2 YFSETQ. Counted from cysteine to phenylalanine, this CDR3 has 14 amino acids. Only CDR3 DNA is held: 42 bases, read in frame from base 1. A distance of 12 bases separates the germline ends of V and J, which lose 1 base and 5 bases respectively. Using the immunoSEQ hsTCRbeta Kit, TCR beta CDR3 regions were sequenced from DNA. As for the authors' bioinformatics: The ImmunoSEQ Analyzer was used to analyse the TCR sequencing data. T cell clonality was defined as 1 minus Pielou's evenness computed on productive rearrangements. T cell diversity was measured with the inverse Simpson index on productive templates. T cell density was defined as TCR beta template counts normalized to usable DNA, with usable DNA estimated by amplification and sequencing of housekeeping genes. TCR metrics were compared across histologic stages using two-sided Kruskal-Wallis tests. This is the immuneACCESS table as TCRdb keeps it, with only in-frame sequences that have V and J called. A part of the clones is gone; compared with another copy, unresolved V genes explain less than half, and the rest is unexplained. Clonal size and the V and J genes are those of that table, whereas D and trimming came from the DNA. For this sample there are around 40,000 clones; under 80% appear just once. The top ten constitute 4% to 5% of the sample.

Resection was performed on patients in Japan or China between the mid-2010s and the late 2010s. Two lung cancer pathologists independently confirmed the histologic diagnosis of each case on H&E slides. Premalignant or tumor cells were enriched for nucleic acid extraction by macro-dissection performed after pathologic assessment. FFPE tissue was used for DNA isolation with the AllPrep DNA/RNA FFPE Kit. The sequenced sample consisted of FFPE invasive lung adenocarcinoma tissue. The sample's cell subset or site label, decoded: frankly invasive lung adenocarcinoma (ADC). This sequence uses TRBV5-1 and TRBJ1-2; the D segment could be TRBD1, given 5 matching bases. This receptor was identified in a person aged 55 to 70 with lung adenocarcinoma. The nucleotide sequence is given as TGCGCCAGCAGCTTGTACCAGGGAAGATATGGCTACACCTTC. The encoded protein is CASSLYQGRYGYTF.